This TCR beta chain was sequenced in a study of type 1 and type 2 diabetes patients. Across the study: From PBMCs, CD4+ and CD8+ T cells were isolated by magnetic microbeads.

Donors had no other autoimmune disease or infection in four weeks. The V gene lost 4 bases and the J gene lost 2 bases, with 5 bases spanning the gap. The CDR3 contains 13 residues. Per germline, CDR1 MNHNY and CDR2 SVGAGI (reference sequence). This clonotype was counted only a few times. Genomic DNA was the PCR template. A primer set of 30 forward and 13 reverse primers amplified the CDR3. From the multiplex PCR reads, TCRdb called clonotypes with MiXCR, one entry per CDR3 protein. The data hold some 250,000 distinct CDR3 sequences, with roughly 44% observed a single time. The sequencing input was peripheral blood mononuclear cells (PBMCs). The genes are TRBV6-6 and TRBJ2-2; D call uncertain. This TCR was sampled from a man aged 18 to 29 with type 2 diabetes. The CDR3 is CASSFGNTGELFF. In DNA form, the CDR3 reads TGTGCCAGCAGTTTCGGAAACACCGGGGAGCTGTTTTTT.